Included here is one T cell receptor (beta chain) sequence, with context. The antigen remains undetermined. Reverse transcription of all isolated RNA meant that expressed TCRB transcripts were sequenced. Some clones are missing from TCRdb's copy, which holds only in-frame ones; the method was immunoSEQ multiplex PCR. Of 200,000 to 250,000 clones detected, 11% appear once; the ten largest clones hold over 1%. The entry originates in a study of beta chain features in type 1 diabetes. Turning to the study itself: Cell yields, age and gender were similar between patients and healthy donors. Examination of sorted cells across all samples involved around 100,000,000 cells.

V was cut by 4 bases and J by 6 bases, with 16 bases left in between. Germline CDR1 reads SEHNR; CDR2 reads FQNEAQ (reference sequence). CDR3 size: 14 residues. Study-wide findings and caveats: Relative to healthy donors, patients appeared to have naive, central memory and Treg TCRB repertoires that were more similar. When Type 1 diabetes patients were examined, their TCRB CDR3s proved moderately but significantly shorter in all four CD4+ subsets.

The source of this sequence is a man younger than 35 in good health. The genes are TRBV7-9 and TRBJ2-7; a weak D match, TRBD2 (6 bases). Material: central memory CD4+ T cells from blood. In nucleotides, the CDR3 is TGTGCCAGCAGCTCGCCCCGACTAGGCGGCGAGCAGTACTTC. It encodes CASSSPRLGGEQYF. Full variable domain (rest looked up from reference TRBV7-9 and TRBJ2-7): DTGVSQNPRHKITKRGQNVTFRCDPISEHNRLYWYRQTLGQGPEFLTYFQNEAQLEKSRLLSDRFSAERPKGSFSTLEIQRTEQGDSAMYLCASSSPRLGGEQYFGPGTRLTVT.